This passage covers 16 T cell receptor beta chains from one sample sequenced in a study of early T cells in non-severe SARS-CoV-2 infection. Each CDR3 protein gets one entry after TCRdb re-called the 5' RACE reads with MiXCR. The data show tens of thousands of distinct CDR3 sequences, about 23% seen once. The material was whole blood, obtained at baseline. The source is an adult who was a healthcare worker with PCR-confirmed SARS-CoV-2 infection or an uninfected control (not recorded which).

This clonotype was picked up a small number of times. This chain links TRBV5-4 with TRBJ2-7; 7 positions agree with TRBD2. Looked up from germline, CDR1 is SGHNT and CDR2 is YYREEE (reference sequence). Trimming at V came to 4 bases and at J to 0 bases, leaving 4 bases not matched to a gene. The length of the CDR3 is 14 residues. CDR3 nucleotide sequence: TGTGCCAGCAGCCAAGCGGGGCACTCCTACGAGCAGTACTTC. Protein sequence: CASSQAGHSYEQYF.

DNA of the CDR3: TGCGCCAGCAGCTATAACACCGGGGAGCTGTTTTTT. It translates to CASSYNTGELFF. The chain links TRBV5-1 to TRBJ2-2; D is undetermined. Germline-derived CDR1 and CDR2 are SGHRS and YFSETQ. The V and J ends lost 3 bases and 2 bases respectively, with 2 bases between them. CDR3 size: 12 residues. The full variable domain, in which reference TRBV5-1 and TRBJ2-2 provide the parts outside the CDR3, is KAGVTQTPRYLIKTRGQQVTLSCSPISGHRSVSWYQQTPGQGLQFLFEYFSETQRNKGNFPGRFSGRQFSNSRSEMNVSTLELGDSALYLCASSYNTGELFFGEGSRLTVL.

This clonotype was seen repeatedly, ten times or more. V usage is TRBV5-5 and J usage is TRBJ2-3; tentatively, D is TRBD1 (5 bases). CDR1 is SGHKS, CDR2 YYEKEE, per germline (reference sequence). CDR3 length equals 15 residues. V lost 1 base to trimming and J lost 4 bases, with 13 bases between them. The CDR3 DNA follows: TGTGCCAGCAGCTTGTATTCAGGGATAGCAGATACGCAGTATTTT. It yields the protein CASSLYSGIADTQYF.

This clonotype was counted only a few times. The chain employs TRBV7-2 and TRBJ2-1, with D tentatively TRBD2 (6 bases). The V and J ends lost 6 bases and 7 bases respectively, with 19 bases between them. This CDR3 has 15 residues. Germline CDR1 is SGHTA and CDR2 is FQGNSA. The CDR3 spells CASSKPGRAGNEQFF. DNA of the CDR3: TGTGCCAGCAGTAAACCCGGCAGGGCGGGGAATGAGCAGTTCTTC.

The V call is TRBV30, the J call TRBJ2-7; 9 bases match TRBD1. Germline V gene lookup returns CDR1 GTSNPN and CDR2 SVGIG (reference sequence). The V gene end was trimmed by 5 bases and the J gene end by 6 bases; junction bases not matched to a gene: 8. The CDR3 sequence is 13 residues long. This CDR3 reads CAWAETGGGEQYF. The CDR3 nucleotides are TGTGCCTGGGCCGAAACAGGGGGCGGCGAGCAGTACTTC.

In its sample, this clonotype was seen a few times. V gene TRBV9 combines with J gene TRBJ1-6, with D unresolved. The CDR3 consists of 15 residues. Trimming left V 0 bases short and J 17 bases short, with 21 bases between. Germline V gene sequence: CDR1 SGDLS, CDR2 YYNGEE. CDR3 coding DNA: TGTGCCAGCAGCGTAGACCCGACCCCGAGCCGGGAGGTCCACTTT. It encodes CASSVDPTPSREVHF.

The chain recombines TRBV11-2 with TRBJ2-3; possible D gene TRBD2, 5 bases. The CDR3 totals 14 residues. With 1 base removed from V and 5 bases from J, the gap between germline ends came to 10 bases. Germline V gene data show CDR1 as SGHAT and CDR2 as FQNNGV. For the CDR3, the DNA is TGTGCCAGCAGCTTAGCACGCGAGGGAGATACGCAGTATTTT. Encoded protein: CASSLAREGDTQYF.

This clonotype turned up a few times. The V gene is TRBV7-8, the J gene TRBJ2-5; 10 nucleotides match TRBD2. With 2 bases clipped from V and 4 bases from J, the junction kept 10 bases outside the gene matches. Germline-derived CDR1 and CDR2 are SGHVS and FQNEAQ. This CDR3 is 17 amino acids long. CDR3: CASSLRLAGAPPETQYF. The CDR3 DNA reads TGTGCCAGCAGCTTACGGCTAGCGGGGGCCCCTCCAGAGACCCAGTACTTC.

The chain employs TRBV27 and TRBJ1-2; tentatively, D is TRBD1 (5 bases). This CDR3 has 15 residues. Germline assignment: CDR1 MNHEY and CDR2 SMNVEV (reference sequence). Trimming removed 0 bases at V and 6 bases at J, with 14 bases between. CDR3 DNA: TGTGCCAGCAGTTTATCGGGCCCCATGGGGGATGGCTACACCTTC. Its translation: CASSLSGPMGDGYTF.

This clonotype has just a few counts. The genes are TRBV20-1 and TRBJ2-7, with 9 bases identical to TRBD2. Germline CDR1 reads DFQATT; CDR2 reads SNEGSKA (reference sequence). With 3 bases clipped from V and 1 base from J, the junction kept 4 bases outside the gene matches. The CDR3 is 14 residues long. In DNA, the CDR3 is TGCAGTGCTAGGGGGCTAGCGGGATCCTACGAGCAGTACTTC. Translated, it gives CSARGLAGSYEQYF.

The V gene is TRBV19, the J gene TRBJ2-7; TRBD1 aligns across 10 bases. J lost 1 base, V lost 8 bases, and 5 bases had no gene match. The CDR3 consists of 14 residues. Germline V CDR1 and CDR2: LNHDA, SQIVND (reference sequence). This chain's CDR3 is CASQRDRGSYEQYF. CDR3 in DNA: TGTGCCAGTCAGCGGGACAGGGGATCCTACGAGCAGTACTTC.

This clonotype was counted only a few times. The chain recombines TRBV7-9 with TRBJ2-1; no reliable D call. V was cut by 1 base and J by 4 bases, with 8 bases left in between. The CDR3 contains 14 residues. Germline values: CDR1 SEHNR, CDR2 FQNEAQ (reference sequence). CDR3 sequence: CASSLGAPYNEQFF. The CDR3 DNA follows: TGTGCCAGCAGCTTAGGTGCACCTTACAATGAGCAGTTCTTC. The complete variable domain, with remaining parts taken from reference TRBV7-9 and TRBJ2-1, reads DTGVSQNPRHKITKRGQNVTFRCDPISEHNRLYWYRQTLGQGPEFLTYFQNEAQLEKSRLLSDRFSAERPKGSFSTLEIQRTEQGDSAMYLCASSLGAPYNEQFFGPGTRLTVL.

The rearrangement joins TRBV29-1 to TRBJ1-5; D is ambiguous. This CDR3 has 12 residues. The germline V and J ends were trimmed by 5 bases and 2 bases, with 7 bases remaining between them. CDR1 and CDR2 (germline): SQVTM, ANQGSEA. The CDR3 is CSVRSGNQPQHF. CDR3 DNA sequence: TGCAGCGTTAGGAGCGGCAATCAGCCCCAGCATTTT.

This clonotype has more than one count but fewer than ten. This CDR3 reads CASSQDRSIARPEAFF. CDR3 nucleotides: TGTGCCAGCAGCCAAGACAGGAGTATCGCTCGCCCTGAAGCTTTCTTT. The chain carries TRBV4-2 and TRBJ1-1; D ambiguous. Germline values: CDR1 LGHNA, CDR2 YNFKEQ. V shed 0 bases and J shed 6 bases, with 17 bases lying between them. The CDR3 runs to 16 residues.

V and J are TRBV10-3 and TRBJ2-5; D perhaps matches TRBD1 (6 bases). Looked up from germline, CDR1 is ENHRY and CDR2 is SYGVKD. Trimming shortened V by 9 bases and J by 1 base, and 24 bases separated the two germline ends. The length of the CDR3 is 17 residues. CDR3 loop: CAIRLQPDRRVQETQYF. Here the CDR3 DNA reads TGTGCCATACGACTACAACCCGACAGGCGAGTCCAAGAGACCCAGTACTTC.

The chain recombines TRBV12-3 or TRBV12-4 with TRBJ2-3; D not certain. The V end was cut by 6 bases, the J end by 4 bases, with 14 bases between. CDR3 length: 14 residues. The chain's CDR3 is CASRDGGWADTQYF. CDR3 DNA sequence: TGTGCCAGCAGGGACGGTGGTTGGGCAGATACGCAGTATTTT.